This T cell receptor beta chain was recovered during a study of beta chain features in type 1 diabetes. As for the study in general: The patient and healthy donor groups were comparable for age, gender and cell yields. Sorted cells examined across all samples numbered more than 100 million. Findings and caveats of the study: There was a moderate but significant shortening of TCRB CDR3s in all four CD4+ subsets of Type 1 diabetes patients.

This clone has only one observation. The antigen is undetermined. The germline CDR1 and CDR2 sequences are SGHRS and YFSETQ. The CDR3 has 17 amino acids. Deletions cut 0 bases from V and 7 bases from J, with 20 bases between. What was sequenced were expressed TCRB transcripts, since all of the isolated RNA had been reverse transcribed. Sequenced by immunoSEQ multiplex PCR; TCRdb stores in-frame clones only, minus some. Among about 700,000 clones listed, over 10% were seen once. Material: naive CD4+ T cells from blood. The receptor's source is a man aged 18 to 35 with type 1 diabetes. This chain connects TRBV5-1 to TRBJ2-4; no reliable D call. The CDR3 DNA is TGCGCCAGCAGCTTGGCAGTACAGTCGCGGCATATGAACATTCAGTACTTC. It is translated as CASSLAVQSRHMNIQYF.